The source of this T cell receptor (beta chain) is a study of early T cells in non-severe SARS-CoV-2 infection. From germline, CDR1 is SQVTM and CDR2 ANQGSEA. V shed 7 bases and J shed 2 bases, with 15 bases lying between them. The CDR3 consists of 14 residues. TCRdb fed the 5' RACE reads into MiXCR, producing one record per CDR3 protein. Of around 60,000 distinct CDR3 sequences listed, about an eighth are singletons. The sequencing input was whole blood. The receptor was isolated from an adult who was a healthcare worker with PCR-confirmed SARS-CoV-2 infection or an uninfected control (not recorded which). The J gene is TRBJ1-5, the V gene TRBV29-1, with D possibly being TRBD1 (5 bases). CDR3 loop: CSAVSGERNQPQHF. The CDR3 DNA reads as TGCAGCGCCGTCTCGGGGGAGCGCAATCAGCCCCAGCATTTT.